This T cell receptor (beta chain) was captured in a study of STAT5B mutations in CD4+ large granular lymphocyte leukemia. Original handling: Lowest detectable productive clonotype frequency was 2.59 x 10-5. Method: immunoSEQ multiplex PCR; TCRdb's copy keeps in-frame clones and lacks some. V and J calls plus clone size are reproduced from that table; the DNA served to infer D and trimming. Of 45,000 to 55,000 clones in the sample, approximately 70% are singletons; the top ten hold roughly 1.4%. This clone appeared a few times. This sequence originates from a human donor in good health. The source material was CD4+ T cells from blood buffy coats.

As DNA, the CDR3 is TGTGCCAGCAGTTACTCGGACGGGGAAGCTTTCTTT. Protein product: CASSYSDGEAFF. The chain employs TRBV6-5 and TRBJ1-1; no clear D gene. Germline-derived CDR1 and CDR2 are MNHEY and SVGAGI. The CDR3 is made up of 12 amino acids. Trimming shortened V by 0 bases and J by 8 bases, and 7 bases separated the two germline ends.